This is a list of T cell receptor beta chains from one sample in a study of blood T cell repertoires in COVID-19. Method: immunoSEQ multiplex PCR; TCRdb's copy keeps in-frame clones and lacks some. Here the sample spans about 120,000 clones, about 86% being singletons. Material for sequencing was peripheral blood. The receptors derive from a woman aged 50 to 60 with acute or convalescent COVID-19. CDR3s leave out the opening cysteine and the closing phenylalanine or tryptophan. Each record gives: V gene, CDR3 length, CDR3 protein.

v_call: TRBV5-1; cdr3_length: 15; cdr3_aa: ASSLDVVSSYNSPLH
v_call: TRBV19; cdr3_length: 12; cdr3_aa: ASLKQGLNQPQH
v_call: TRBV5-1; cdr3_length: 15; cdr3_aa: ASSLVASQGSSDTQY
v_call: TRBV6-2/TRBV6-3; cdr3_length: 12; cdr3_aa: ASSGGPLTYEQY
v_call: TRBV7-2; cdr3_length: 13; cdr3_aa: ASSPYPGVSEGYT
v_call: TRBV14; cdr3_length: 13; cdr3_aa: ASSPGTSGGNTQY
v_call: TRBV15; cdr3_length: 13; cdr3_aa: ATSLGVLSSYEQY
v_call: TRBV7-7; cdr3_length: 15; cdr3_aa: ASSQTPTGNVAETQY
v_call: TRBV3-1/TRBV3-2; cdr3_length: 14; cdr3_aa: ASSQGTPASNQPQH
v_call: TRBV5-1; cdr3_length: 13; cdr3_aa: ASSLGTGTLYGYT
v_call: TRBV18; cdr3_length: 13; cdr3_aa: ASSPRGAAPDTQY
v_call: TRBV4-3; cdr3_length: 14; cdr3_aa: ASSQDPGTGGLGYT
v_call: TRBV9; cdr3_length: 12; cdr3_aa: ASSPRQTLGKLF
v_call: TRBV5-1; cdr3_length: 13; cdr3_aa: ASSLGGTDPYGYT
v_call: TRBV5-1; cdr3_length: 12; cdr3_aa: ASSLSGGYNEQF
v_call: TRBV6-7; cdr3_length: 10; cdr3_aa: ASSYPCYGYT
v_call: TRBV19; cdr3_length: 14; cdr3_aa: ASSARDRRAPTEAF
v_call: TRBV18; cdr3_length: 14; cdr3_aa: ASSPNRGEGEYGYT
v_call: TRBV5-5; cdr3_length: 16; cdr3_aa: ASSYITSAGGPYNEQF
v_call: TRBV9; cdr3_length: 12; cdr3_aa: ASSLRGANNEQF
v_call: TRBV3-1/TRBV3-2; cdr3_length: 13; cdr3_aa: ASRSLTESVNEQF
v_call: TRBV18; cdr3_length: 12; cdr3_aa: ASSPWSVDSPLH
v_call: TRBV24-1; cdr3_length: 14; cdr3_aa: ATSTPPGQGVGEQY
v_call: TRBV6-4; cdr3_length: 12; cdr3_aa: ASAPEQGYSPLH
v_call: TRBV3-1/TRBV3-2; cdr3_length: 13; cdr3_aa: ASSPRGRASYEQY
v_call: TRBV9; cdr3_length: 11; cdr3_aa: ASSVTGAYEQY
v_call: TRBV5-4; cdr3_length: 12; cdr3_aa: ASSSIGGGYEQY
v_call: TRBV7-3; cdr3_length: 13; cdr3_aa: ASSQRGGGYNEQF
v_call: TRBV15; cdr3_length: 14; cdr3_aa: ATSREQGSLYNEQF
v_call: TRBV5-1; cdr3_length: 12; cdr3_aa: ASSWGQGSGELF
v_call: TRBV9; cdr3_length: 14; cdr3_aa: ASSDGLAGGGNEQF
v_call: TRBV25-1; cdr3_length: 13; cdr3_aa: ASSELGGRRTEAF
v_call: TRBV5-1; cdr3_length: 14; cdr3_aa: ASSLDSPGSNQPQH
v_call: TRBV7-2; cdr3_length: 13; cdr3_aa: ASSLVYRDRTEAF
v_call: TRBV7-6; cdr3_length: 11; cdr3_aa: ASSLAAGNEQY
v_call: TRBV6-2/TRBV6-3; cdr3_length: 11; cdr3_aa: ASSYDRNQPQH
v_call: TRBV5-1; cdr3_length: 13; cdr3_aa: ASSFVPGGNTEAF
v_call: TRBV11-3; cdr3_length: 10; cdr3_aa: ASSPGGTEAF
v_call: TRBV11-3; cdr3_length: 14; cdr3_aa: ASSLATGGSTDTQY
v_call: TRBV29-1; cdr3_length: 11; cdr3_aa: SARDRGGEKLF
v_call: TRBV11-3; cdr3_length: 11; cdr3_aa: ASSSRTVGEAF
v_call: TRBV7-9; cdr3_length: 13; cdr3_aa: ASSLEIGGPYEQY
v_call: TRBV11-2; cdr3_length: 14; cdr3_aa: ASSLGAGGGAGEQY
v_call: TRBV14; cdr3_length: 11; cdr3_aa: ASSQDVVSEQF
v_call: TRBV7-2; cdr3_length: 13; cdr3_aa: ASSLWGEGFYEQY
v_call: TRBV7-9; cdr3_length: 12; cdr3_aa: ASSLTGPNYGYT
v_call: TRBV19; cdr3_length: 11; cdr3_aa: ASGYSGNTEAF